The 27 T cell receptor beta chains given below trace back to one sample, sequenced in a study of T cells in women clearing cervical HPV infection. The assay was immunoSEQ multiplex PCR, and TCRdb's table has in-frame clones only and misses some. This table holds approximately 12,000 clones. The sample comprised blood buffy coat. The receptors originated from a woman aged 18 to 75 with a cervical HPV16 infection that either progressed to CIN3+ or cleared (not recorded which).

In the case of this clone: The read is 3 residues too short to cover the CDR3 end, so that end is filled in from the germline J gene. V usage is TRBV7-2 and J usage is TRBJ1-5, with D unclear. V was clipped by 1 base and J by 4 bases, with 11 bases between them. This CDR3 is built from 15 residues. Germline V gene lookup returns CDR1 SGHTA and CDR2 FQGNSA. The CDR3 loop reads CASSLVPRANQPQHF. The DNA read from the CDR3 is TGTGCCAGCAGCTTAGTTCCTCGCGCAAATCAGCCC.

To note about this clone: From the germline J gene comes the end of the CDR3, since the read stops 3 residues before it. The chain carries TRBV5-1 and TRBJ2-7; TRBD1 matches at 7 bases. CDR3 size: 14 residues. The germline gives CDR1 SGHRS, CDR2 YFSETQ. Trimming at V came to 6 bases and at J to 0 bases, leaving 6 bases not matched to a gene. CDR3 loop: CASKGQTLSYEQYF. The DNA read from the CDR3 is TGCGCCAGCAAGGGACAGACCCTCTCCTACGAG.

As regards this clone: Read sequence stops 3 residues before the CDR3 end, and the germline J gene provides the missing end. The chain is built from TRBV5-5 and TRBJ2-5; D perhaps matches TRBD1 (6 bases). V dropped 3 bases and J dropped 5 bases, with 8 bases sitting between them. The CDR3 covers 12 residues. Germline CDR1 is SGHKS and CDR2 is YYEKEE (reference sequence). CDR3 residues: CASSWGQETQYF. The DNA read from the CDR3 is TGTGCCAGCAGCTGGGGGCAGGAGACC.

On this clone: The CDR3 is cut off 3 residues early in the read; its end comes from the germline J gene. The chain employs TRBV7-2 and TRBJ2-2; D uncertain. This CDR3 is built from 13 residues. Germline CDR1 is SGHTA and CDR2 is FQGNSA. V was trimmed by 5 bases and J by 9 bases, leaving 13 bases between them. CDR3 protein: CASSQAGSRELFF. The sequenced CDR3 bases are TGTGCCAGCAGCCAGGCTGGGTCTCGGGAG.

Measured by frequency, this clone is medium-sized. The read halts 3 residues ahead of the CDR3 end, with the missing end drawn from the germline J gene. The V gene is TRBV12-5, the J gene TRBJ1-1, with D hard to call. The CDR3 is made up of 13 amino acids. Germline loops: CDR1 LGHNT, CDR2 FRNRAP. V was trimmed by 1 base and J by 6 bases, leaving 9 bases between them. Incomplete CDR3 DNA: TGTGCTAGTGGTTTGGCCCGAGCCGCTGAA. This translates into CASGLARAAE. The complete CDR3 protein is CASGLARAAEAFF.

With regard to this clone: The read halts 3 residues ahead of the CDR3 end, with the missing end drawn from the germline J gene. The rearrangement joins TRBV19 to TRBJ1-2, with D possibly matching TRBD1 (6 bases). The CDR3 loop spans 14 amino acids. CDR1 LNHDA and CDR2 SQIVND come from the germline V gene (reference sequence). The DNA read from the CDR3 is TGTGCCAGTAGTCCCCGGGACAAACCCTACGAC. This translates into CASSPRDKPYD. The CDR3, in full, reads CASSPRDKPYDYTF.

Note on this clone: The CDR3 end is not reached by the read, which stops 3 residues before it; the germline J gene fills it in. The chain links TRBV5-4 to TRBJ1-6, with a tentative D call TRBD1 (6 bases). The length of the CDR3 is 14 residues. V gave up 0 bases and J gave up 5 bases, with 6 bases separating them. CDR1 is SGHNT and CDR2 is YYREEE in the germline V gene (reference sequence). CDR3 bases read: TGTGCCAGCAGCTTGGACAGGGATAATTCACCC. Amino acids: CASSLDRDNSP. The full CDR3 is CASSLDRDNSPLHF. The entire variable domain, with the rest obtained from reference TRBV5-4 and TRBJ1-6, is as follows: ETGVTQSPTHLIKTRGQQVTLRCSSQSGHNTVSWYQQALGQGPQFIFQYYREEENGRGNFPPRFSGLQFPNYSSELNVNALELDDSALYLCASSLDRDNSPLHFGNGTRLTVT.

This clone is labeled medium-sized based on frequency. The read stops 3 residues short of the end of the CDR3; the missing end is completed from the germline J gene. The chain combines TRBV4-1 with TRBJ2-3; the D is unclear. Germline CDR1 is MGHRA and CDR2 is YSYEKL. Trimming pared 3 bases from V and 3 bases from J, leaving 7 bases between. The CDR3 is made up of 13 amino acids. The CDR3 DNA, read in part, is TGCGCCAGCAGCCACCCTAGGACAGATACG. Protein sequence: CASSHPRTDT. Given in full, the CDR3 is CASSHPRTDTQYF.

Of note for this clone: The sequenced fragment ends 3 residues before the CDR3 boundary, so the rest is inferred from the germline J gene. This rearrangement joins TRBV7-9 to TRBJ2-7; possibly TRBD1 for D (6 bases). V was trimmed by 8 bases and J by 1 base, leaving 12 bases between them. The CDR3 covers 13 residues. Germline lookup yields CDR1 SEHNR and CDR2 FQNEAQ (reference sequence). CDR3 residues: CASEDSSSYEQYF. Partial CDR3 DNA: TGTGCCAGCGAGGACAGCTCTTCCTACGAG.

Concerning this clone itself: The DNA ends 3 residues before the CDR3 does, and the rest of the CDR3 is filled in from the germline J gene. The chain is built from TRBV19 and TRBJ2-2; weak D call: TRBD1 (5 bases). The CDR3 contains 14 residues. Trimming took off 6 bases at V and 6 bases at J, with 14 bases between the two ends. The germline V gene encodes CDR1 LNHDA and CDR2 SQIVND (reference sequence). The chain's CDR3 is CASRSGRAAGELFF. CDR3 DNA, as far as it was read: TGTGCCAGTAGGTCGGGCAGGGCCGCCGGGGAG.

Comments on this clone: The sequenced fragment ends 3 residues before the CDR3 boundary, so the rest is inferred from the germline J gene. V gene TRBV9 combines with J gene TRBJ1-4; D gene ambiguous. This CDR3 region has 15 residues. Trimming cost V 0 bases and J 8 bases, with 14 bases left between them. Germline CDR1 is SGDLS and CDR2 is YYNGEE. CDR3 protein: CASSVVAGRGEKLFF. The covered CDR3 bases are TGTGCCAGCAGCGTAGTTGCAGGTAGAGGCGAAAAA.

Points on this clone: Relative to the germline gene, one junction end is altered; a read error may explain this. Read sequence stops 3 residues before the CDR3 end, and the germline J gene provides the missing end. This chain links TRBV7-3 with TRBJ1-1, with 9 bases lining up with TRBD1. The CDR3 has 19 residues. Germline CDR1 SGHTA, CDR2 FQGTGA. CDR3 DNA (partial): TGTGCCAGCAGCGTAACGAGCCGTCCGGGACAGGGCGCCTACACTGAA. Encoded protein: CASSVTSRPGQGAYTE. The complete CDR3 protein is CASSVTSRPGQGAYTEAFF.

Comments on this clone: The read terminates 3 residues before the CDR3 end, so the remaining end is supplied by the germline J gene. The chain carries TRBV20-1 and TRBJ1-5; 7 positions match TRBD1. The germline CDR1 and CDR2 sequences are DFQATT and SNEGSKA (reference sequence). This CDR3 is built from 13 residues. V shed 6 bases, J shed 5 bases, and the junction held 7 bases outside the gene matches. The covered CDR3 bases are TGCAGTGCCCAGGGACAGCCTGATCAGCCC. It is translated as CSAQGQPDQP. The entire CDR3 protein reads CSAQGQPDQPQHF.

In regard to this clone: The observed sequence ends 3 residues before the CDR3 terminus, with the missing tail filled in from the germline J gene. The chain is built from TRBV10-2 and TRBJ2-1; 10 nucleotides match TRBD1. The germline CDR1 and CDR2 sequences are WSHSY and SAAADI. CDR3 length equals 14 residues. V shed 6 bases and J 8 bases; nucleotides not matched to a gene: 7. This CDR3 is CASRATGGRDEQFF. The CDR3 bases that were read are TGCGCCAGCAGGGCGACAGGGGGCAGGGATGAG.

As concerns this clone: The CDR3 end lies 3 residues beyond the end of the read and is filled in from the germline J gene. The rearrangement links TRBV5-1 to TRBJ1-5; D perhaps matches TRBD1 (5 bases). Deletions cut 5 bases from V and 7 bases from J, with 13 bases between. Germline CDR1 is SGHRS and CDR2 is YFSETQ. The CDR3 is 13 residues long. Here the CDR3 reads CASRWGRRQPQHF. Incomplete CDR3 DNA: TGCGCCAGCAGGTGGGGCAGGCGGCAGCCC. Looking up the rest from reference TRBV5-1 and TRBJ1-5 gives the full variable domain: KAGVTQTPRYLIKTRGQQVTLSCSPISGHRSVSWYQQTPGQGLQFLFEYFSETQRNKGNFPGRFSGRQFSNSRSEMNVSTLELGDSALYLCASRWGRRQPQHFGDGTRLSIL.

Regarding this clone: Read coverage stops 3 residues before the CDR3 terminus; the germline J gene supplies the remainder. The chain carries TRBV6-2 or TRBV6-3 and TRBJ2-7, with 7 bases identical to TRBD1. Germline V lookup: CDR1 MNHEY, CDR2 SVGEGT. The length of the CDR3 is 12 residues. V dropped 5 bases and J dropped 6; count of bases not matched to a gene: 4. CDR3: CASSRQGSEQYF. CDR3 DNA, as far as it was read: TGTGCCAGCAGTAGACAGGGAAGCGAG.

In regard to this clone: The read terminates 3 residues before the CDR3 end, so the remaining end is supplied by the germline J gene. The rearrangement joins TRBV4-2 to TRBJ2-3; the D gene is possibly TRBD1 (6 bases). Germline V CDR1 and CDR2: LGHNA, YNFKEQ. This CDR3 is 19 amino acids long. V gave up 0 bases and J gave up 2 bases, with 21 bases separating them. This CDR3 is CASSQEHLFGDIYTDTQYF. The part of the CDR3 DNA that was read is TGTGCCAGCAGCCAAGAGCACTTATTTGGGGACATTTACACAGATACG.

On this clone: The read terminates 3 residues before the CDR3 end, so the remaining end is supplied by the germline J gene. This chain links TRBV30 with TRBJ2-2, with 8 nucleotides matching TRBD1. The CDR3 loop spans 14 amino acids. Germline CDR1 reads GTSNPN; CDR2 reads SVGIG (reference sequence). Trimming cost V 5 bases and J 0 bases; bases outside gene matches: 2. The sequenced CDR3 bases are TGTGCCTGGGAGGGACAGGCGAACACCGGGGAG. Residues: CAWEGQANTGE. The entire CDR3 protein reads CAWEGQANTGELFF.

With respect to this clone: The read ends 3 residues shy of where the CDR3 ends; the end is completed using the germline J gene. The gene calls are TRBV12-3 or TRBV12-4 and TRBJ2-3; a possible D gene is TRBD1 (7 bases). The CDR3 has 20 amino acids. CDR3 residues: CASSLDQQGLMGFSGETQYF. The sequenced CDR3 bases are TGTGCCAGCAGTTTAGACCAACAGGGGCTGATGGGGTTTAGCGGAGAGACG.

In the case of this clone: The read terminates 3 residues before the CDR3 end, so the remaining end is supplied by the germline J gene. V is TRBV20-1 and J is TRBJ2-7, with 7 bases identical to TRBD2. There are 15 residues in the CDR3. Per the germline V gene, CDR1 is DFQATT and CDR2 is SNEGSKA (reference sequence). Trimming at V came to 1 base and at J to 3 bases, leaving 9 bases not matched to a gene. Incomplete CDR3 DNA: TGCAGTGCTAGAGCCCTGGAGGGCGGGGGCTACGAG. Its protein product is CSARALEGGGYE. The CDR3 as a whole reads CSARALEGGGYEQYF.

On this clone itself: The CDR3 end falls 3 residues outside the read, so it is completed with the germline J gene. V is TRBV20-1 and J is TRBJ1-5, with 7 bases lining up with TRBD1. This CDR3 contains 15 residues. V trimming: 6 bases; J trimming: 3 bases; junction bases outside the gene matches: 11. Germline V lookup: CDR1 DFQATT, CDR2 SNEGSKA (reference sequence). The covered CDR3 bases are TGCAGTGCCCCCAGGGGGTATGCGGTCAATCAGCCC. It translates to CSAPRGYAVNQP. The full CDR3 reads CSAPRGYAVNQPQHF.

A remark on this clone: The read terminates 3 residues ahead of where the CDR3 ends, so the germline J gene completes it. This chain joins TRBV30 and TRBJ1-1, with D unresolved. The CDR3 runs 15 residues. Germline V gives CDR1 GTSNPN, CDR2 SVGIG (reference sequence). V gave up 2 bases and J gave up 0 bases, with 13 bases separating them. CDR3 sequence reads: CAWSRKADMNTEAFF. The sequenced part of the CDR3 DNA is TGTGCCTGGAGTAGAAAAGCCGACATGAACACTGAA.

The part of the CDR3 DNA that was read is TGTGCCAGCAGCTCCAGCTATGGC. It encodes CASSSSYG. In full, the CDR3 reads CASSSSYGYTF. The rearrangement links TRBV7-9 to TRBJ1-2; D gene unclear. The observed sequence ends 3 residues before the CDR3 terminus, with the missing tail filled in from the germline J gene. Trimming stripped 4 bases from V and 4 bases from J, with 4 bases between. The CDR3 covers 11 residues. Germline assignment: CDR1 SEHNR and CDR2 FQNEAQ (reference sequence).

On this clone: The sequenced fragment ends 3 residues before the CDR3 boundary, so the rest is inferred from the germline J gene. The chain employs TRBV2 and TRBJ2-1; D might be TRBD1 (5 bases). CDR1 and CDR2 from the germline V gene are SNHLY and FYNNEI. Trimming took off 7 bases at V and 2 bases at J, with 9 bases between the two ends. This CDR3 region has 13 residues. This chain's CDR3 is CASKSDTYNEQFF. Incomplete CDR3 DNA: TGTGCCAGCAAGTCGGACACCTACAATGAG.

On this clone: The sequenced fragment ends 3 residues before the CDR3 boundary, so the rest is inferred from the germline J gene. Other DNA sequences within the sample encode an identical CDR3. This chain uses TRBV2 with TRBJ2-5, with unresolved D. Germline V gene lookup returns CDR1 SNHLY and CDR2 FYNNEI. Trimming shortened V by 5 bases and J by 0 bases, and 10 bases separated the two germline ends. CDR3 size: 14 residues. The CDR3 is CASSFRQDQETQYF. CDR3 DNA (partial): TGTGCCAGCAGTTTCCGGCAGGACCAAGAGACC.

A remark on this clone: The read comes to an end 3 residues before the CDR3 does, leaving the germline J gene to fill in the end. The chain couples TRBV28 to TRBJ2-2; D call uncertain. This CDR3 is built from 12 residues. Trimming shortened V by 7 bases and J by 1 base, and 4 bases separated the two germline ends. Germline V gene sequence: CDR1 MDHEN, CDR2 SYDVKM. CDR3 sequence reads: CASKQNTGELFF. Partial CDR3 DNA: TGTGCCAGCAAGCAGAACACCGGGGAG. The variable domain in full, with the rest retrieved from reference TRBV28 and TRBJ2-2, is DVKVTQSSRYLVKRTGEKVFLECVQDMDHENMFWYRQDPGLGLRLIYFSYDVKMKEKGDIPEGYSVSREKKERFSLILESASTNQTSMYLCASKQNTGELFFGEGSRLTVL.

About this clone: The read terminates 3 residues ahead of where the CDR3 ends, so the germline J gene completes it. This chain connects TRBV11-2 to TRBJ2-5; D may be TRBD1 (6 bases). Germline lookup yields CDR1 SGHAT and CDR2 FQNNGV. V was pared by 10 bases and J by 4 bases, with 16 bases between. The CDR3 loop spans 13 amino acids. The sequenced CDR3 bases are TGTGCCACCACCGGACAGTTAGGAGAGACC. Translating gives CATTGQLGET. The full CDR3 is CATTGQLGETQYF.